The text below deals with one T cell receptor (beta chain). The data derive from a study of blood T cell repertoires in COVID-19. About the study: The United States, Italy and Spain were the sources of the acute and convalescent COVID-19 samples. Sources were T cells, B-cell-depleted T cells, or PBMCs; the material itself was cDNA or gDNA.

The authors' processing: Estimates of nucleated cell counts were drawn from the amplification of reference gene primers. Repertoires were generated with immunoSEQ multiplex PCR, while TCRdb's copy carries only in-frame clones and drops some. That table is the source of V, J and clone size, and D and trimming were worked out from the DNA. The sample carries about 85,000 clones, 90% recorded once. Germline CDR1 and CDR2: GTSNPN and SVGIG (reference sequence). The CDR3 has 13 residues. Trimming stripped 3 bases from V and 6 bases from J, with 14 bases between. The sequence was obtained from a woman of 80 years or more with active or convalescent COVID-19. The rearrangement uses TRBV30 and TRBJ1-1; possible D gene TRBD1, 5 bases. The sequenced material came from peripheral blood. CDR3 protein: CAWSPKGLSEAFF. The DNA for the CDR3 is TGTGCCTGGAGCCCTAAGGGGCTGTCTGAAGCTTTCTTT.